The 25 T cell receptor beta chains below come from one sample, sequenced in a study of response to subunit inactivated influenza vaccine. TCRdb ran MiXCR on the RT-PCR reads and lists one entry per CDR3 protein. This sample yields about 540,000 distinct CDR3 sequences, of which under 30% are seen a single time; under 3.5% belongs to the top ten. The sample was also linked to a second study, of T cells expressing NK-cell markers. That source notes: 5'RACE template switching with UMIs generated TCR beta cDNA.

Sequenced material: CD4+ T cells sorted from PBMCs, taken 12 days after vaccination. Receptor source: a man aged 50 to 59 who received an inactivated influenza vaccine.

This clonotype came up a few times. This rearrangement joins TRBV6-2 or TRBV6-3 to TRBJ2-1; the match to TRBD2 covers 12 bases. This CDR3 has 19 amino acids. V dropped 6 bases and J dropped 0; count of bases not matched to a gene: 12. Germline V gene sequence: CDR1 MNHEY, CDR2 SVGEGT. In DNA form, the CDR3 reads TGTGCCAGCAGGTTACGGGGACTAGCGGGTTTTAGCTCCTACAATGAGCAGTTCTTC. Translated, it gives CASRLRGLAGFSSYNEQFF.

V is TRBV12-3 or TRBV12-4 and J is TRBJ1-1; TRBD1 is a possible D gene (5 bases). CDR3 size: 13 residues. V was cut by 6 bases and J by 0 bases, with 8 bases left in between. The CDR3 DNA reads as TGTGCCAGCAGCCGACAGTTGAACACTGAAGCTTTCTTT. It encodes CASSRQLNTEAFF.

The genes are TRBV7-2 and TRBJ1-4; 8 bases match TRBD1. The junction had 6 bases not matched to a gene; V was cut back by 1 base and J by 11 bases. CDR3 length: 14 amino acids. Germline values: CDR1 SGHTA, CDR2 FQGNSA. CDR3 sequence reads: CASSLETGGMKLFF. The CDR3 coding sequence is TGTGCCAGCAGCTTAGAAACAGGGGGTATGAAACTGTTTTTT.

In DNA, the CDR3 is TGTGCCAGCAGTTACCCCACTAGCGTGGGATACAATGAGCAGTTCTTC. Translated: CASSYPTSVGYNEQFF. This sequence joins TRBV6-5 and TRBJ2-1, with 7 positions matching TRBD2. CDR3 length: 16 amino acids. J gave up 4 bases and V 2 bases, and 8 bases lay outside the gene matches. From germline, CDR1 is MNHEY and CDR2 SVGAGI.

This clonotype was picked up a small number of times. J is TRBJ1-1 and V is TRBV5-1; the D gene is possibly TRBD1 (5 bases). The CDR3 has 13 residues. V was pared by 7 bases and J by 1 base, with 11 bases between. Germline V gene sequence: CDR1 SGHRS, CDR2 YFSETQ. The CDR3 DNA reads as TGCGCCAGCCGTACGGGGCCGAACACTGAAGCTTTCTTT. Amino acids: CASRTGPNTEAFF.

There are a few counts of this clonotype. The chain couples TRBV4-3 to TRBJ2-7, with D maybe TRBD1 (5 bases). The V end was cut by 0 bases, the J end by 1 base, with 10 bases between. CDR1 is LGHNA and CDR2 is YSLEER in the germline V gene. The CDR3 is 15 amino acids. The CDR3 DNA is TGCGCCAGCAGCCAAGAAAGCAGGACATCCTACGAGCAGTACTTC. It codes for CASSQESRTSYEQYF.

In regard to this clonotype: The junction shows a germline mismatch at one end, possibly a read error. This chain joins TRBV4-3 and TRBJ1-1; no definite D call. Germline CDR1 LGHNA, CDR2 YSLEER. The CDR3 contains 14 residues. The CDR3 sequence is CTSSQEPAETEAFF. The CDR3, as DNA: TGCACCAGCAGCCAAGAGCCGGCGGAAACTGAAGCTTTCTTT.

Comments on this clonotype: A much more abundant neighbour one base away suggests this may be a read error. The chain employs TRBV5-5 and TRBJ1-6, with D possibly TRBD1 on 6 matching bases. There are 15 residues in the CDR3. Germline-derived CDR1 and CDR2 are SGHKS and YYEKEE (reference sequence). Trimming shortened V by 0 bases and J by 11 bases, and 15 bases separated the two germline ends. This CDR3 reads CASSLDARGSTPLHF. DNA of the CDR3: TGTGCCAGCAGCTTGGACGCCAGGGGTAGTACACCCCTCCACTTT.

The chain links TRBV6-5 to TRBJ2-5, with TRBD1 matching 7 bases. The germline gives CDR1 MNHEY, CDR2 SVGAGI. The trim removed 2 bases at V and 5 bases at J, leaving 11 bases unmatched. CDR3 length: 16 residues. CDR3 nucleotide sequence: TGTGCCAGCAGTTACGACCGACAGGGCCCCCGGGAGACCCAGTACTTC. Residues: CASSYDRQGPRETQYF.

The chain uses TRBV10-3 and TRBJ1-4, with D unclear. V gave up 2 bases and J gave up 1 base, with 2 bases separating them. CDR1 is ENHRY and CDR2 is SYGVKD in the germline V gene. The CDR3 has 13 residues. CDR3 sequence: CAISERTNEKLFF. The CDR3 coding sequence is TGTGCCATCAGTGAGAGAACTAATGAAAAACTGTTTTTT.

The count of this clonotype is one. V gene TRBV5-4 combines with J gene TRBJ2-1; D is uncertain. The germline V and J ends were trimmed by 6 bases and 9 bases, with 28 bases remaining between them. Germline loops: CDR1 SGHNT, CDR2 YYREEE (reference sequence). CDR3 length: 17 residues. The CDR3 sequence: CASTPSAGGPLMGEQFF. DNA of the CDR3: TGTGCCAGCACCCCGTCAGCCGGCGGACCGTTAATGGGTGAGCAGTTCTTC. The full variable domain, in which reference TRBV5-4 and TRBJ2-1 provide the parts outside the CDR3, is ETGVTQSPTHLIKTRGQQVTLRCSSQSGHNTVSWYQQALGQGPQFIFQYYREEENGRGNFPPRFSGLQFPNYSSELNVNALELDDSALYLCASTPSAGGPLMGEQFFGPGTRLTVL.

The chain links TRBV20-1 to TRBJ2-1, with D unresolved. This CDR3 has 14 residues. The V end lost 8 bases, the J end lost 3 bases, and 17 bases lay between the germline ends. Germline CDR1 reads DFQATT; CDR2 reads SNEGSKA (reference sequence). CDR3 DNA: TGCAGTTGGAACCGAGGAAAATACTACAATGAGCAGTTCTTC. Translated, it gives CSWNRGKYYNEQFF.

The chain carries TRBV7-6 and TRBJ2-3; D is perhaps TRBD1 (7 bases). The CDR3 length is 16 residues. Trimming removed 1 base at V and 7 bases at J, with 18 bases between. CDR1 SGHVS and CDR2 FNYEAQ come from the germline V gene. The CDR3 DNA reads as TGTGCCAGCAGCTTAGATCAGGGGGGAACGGGGAATACGCAGTATTTT. Residues: CASSLDQGGTGNTQYF. Drawing the rest from reference TRBV7-6 and TRBJ2-3, the complete variable domain is GAGVSQSPRYKVTKRGQDVALRCDPISGHVSLYWYRQALGQGPEFLTYFNYEAQQDKSGLPNDRFSAERPEGSISTLTIQRTEQRDSAMYRCASSLDQGGTGNTQYFGPGTRLTVL.

This chain uses TRBV28 with TRBJ2-6; no clear D gene. The germline V and J ends were trimmed by 10 bases and 3 bases, with 4 bases remaining between them. Germline values: CDR1 MDHEN, CDR2 SYDVKM. The CDR3 is 11 residues long. The DNA of the CDR3 is TGTGCCACCCTTGGGGCCAACGTCCTGACTTTC. Translated, it gives CATLGANVLTF. The entire variable domain, with the rest obtained from reference TRBV28 and TRBJ2-6, is as follows: DVKVTQSSRYLVKRTGEKVFLECVQDMDHENMFWYRQDPGLGLRLIYFSYDVKMKEKGDIPEGYSVSREKKERFSLILESASTNQTSMYLCATLGANVLTFGAGSRLTVL.

The chain links TRBV5-1 to TRBJ2-7; TRBD2 matches at 10 bases. Trimming cost V 6 bases and J 11 bases; bases outside gene matches: 11. Looked up from germline, CDR1 is SGHRS and CDR2 is YFSETQ. CDR3 length: 13 amino acids. CDR3 sequence: CASKQERGGPKYF. The CDR3 DNA reads TGCGCCAGCAAACAGGAGCGGGGGGGACCGAAGTACTTC.

This clonotype has more than one count but fewer than ten. The rearrangement links TRBV6-2 or TRBV6-3 to TRBJ2-5, with 11 bases that match TRBD1. Trimming cost V 4 bases and J 1 base; bases outside gene matches: 8. This CDR3 spans 17 amino acids. Germline V gene lookup returns CDR1 MNHEY and CDR2 SVGEGT. The CDR3 DNA sequence: TGTGCCAGCAGTTCGGGACAGGGGGTTGTCTTCCAAGAGACCCAGTACTTC. Translation: CASSSGQGVVFQETQYF.

This clonotype came up many times. The V gene is TRBV7-9, the J gene TRBJ2-2; TRBD1 is a possible D gene (6 bases). Germline V lookup: CDR1 SEHNR, CDR2 FQNEAQ (reference sequence). The CDR3 runs 15 residues. V was trimmed by 3 bases and J by 7 bases, leaving 15 bases between them. The CDR3 DNA is TGTGCCAGCAGCTTTGCGACAGGCCAGGTCGGGGAGCTGTTTTTT. This codes for CASSFATGQVGELFF.

The CDR3 here is CASSYRGPNQYF. The CDR3 DNA is TGTGCCAGCAGTTACAGGGGGCCAAACCAGTATTTT. This rearrangement joins TRBV6-2 or TRBV6-3 to TRBJ2-3; 7 bases map to TRBD1. Trimming removed 2 bases from V and 12 bases from J; junction bases left unmatched: 5. This CDR3 has 12 amino acids. Germline CDR1 reads MNHEY; CDR2 reads SVGEGT.

This clonotype occurred many times. One junction end does not reproduce the germline sequence, and a read error may be involved. The chain couples TRBV5-1 to TRBJ2-3; 13 nucleotides match TRBD2. The CDR3 totals 15 residues. CDR1 and CDR2 (germline): SGHRS, YFSETQ. The DNA of the CDR3 is TGTGCCAGCAGCCAACTAGCGGGGGGGACAGATACGCAGTATTTT. This encodes CASSQLAGGTDTQYF.

The table lists this clonotype with a few counts. This chain connects TRBV28 to TRBJ2-7; D perhaps matches TRBD1 (6 bases). The CDR3 sequence is 12 residues long. Germline lookup yields CDR1 MDHEN and CDR2 SYDVKM. The V end lost 5 bases, the J end lost 7 bases, and 12 bases lay between the germline ends. For the CDR3, the DNA is TGTGCCAGCAGTAAAGGACAGTCTGAGCAGTACTTC. This codes for CASSKGQSEQYF. Full variable domain (outside the CDR3, taken from reference TRBV28 and TRBJ2-7): DVKVTQSSRYLVKRTGEKVFLECVQDMDHENMFWYRQDPGLGLRLIYFSYDVKMKEKGDIPEGYSVSREKKERFSLILESASTNQTSMYLCASSKGQSEQYFGPGTRLTVT.

V gene TRBV29-1 combines with J gene TRBJ1-4; D is unclear. V lost 4 bases, J lost 5 bases, and 14 bases lay in between. The length of the CDR3 is 14 residues. CDR1 is SQVTM, CDR2 ANQGSEA, per germline. The CDR3 nucleotides read TGCAGCGTTGGGATGACGGGCTACAATGAAAAACTGTTTTTT. Protein product: CSVGMTGYNEKLFF.

The table lists this clonotype with a count of one. This chain links TRBV20-1 with TRBJ2-7; D may be TRBD1 (6 bases). The CDR3 covers 12 residues. Germline V lookup: CDR1 DFQATT, CDR2 SNEGSKA (reference sequence). The V end was cut by 6 bases, the J end by 2 bases, with 11 bases between. CDR3 nucleotides: TGCAGTGCCATACAGGGTACCTACGAGCAGTACTTC. This codes for CSAIQGTYEQYF.

This clonotype was counted many times. The chain combines TRBV7-8 with TRBJ1-2; the match to TRBD1 covers 8 bases. The CDR3 spans 15 residues. V shed 2 bases, J shed 6 bases, and the junction held 8 bases outside the gene matches. Germline assignment: CDR1 SGHVS and CDR2 FQNEAQ. As DNA, the CDR3 is TGTGCCAGCAGCTTATCGCCCGGACAGGGCCATGGCTACACCTTC. It is translated as CASSLSPGQGHGYTF.

This clonotype was seen a single time. The chain joins TRBV19 to TRBJ1-4, with a possible D match to TRBD1 (6 bases). The length of the CDR3 is 14 residues. Germline V gene lookup returns CDR1 LNHDA and CDR2 SQIVND (reference sequence). The germline V and J ends were trimmed by 5 bases and 4 bases, with 11 bases remaining between them. Here the CDR3 reads CASSPGHDNEKLFF. CDR3 bases: TGTGCCAGTAGTCCGGGACATGATAATGAAAAACTGTTTTTT.

With regard to this clonotype: This may stem from a read error, because a much larger clone lies one nucleotide away. It is likely a read error, because the conserved phenylalanine at the end of the CDR3 is missing. The rearrangement links TRBV7-2 to TRBJ1-4, with 9 bases lining up with TRBD1. J was trimmed by 8 bases and V by 4 bases; bases with no gene match: 5. This CDR3 is built from 14 residues. Germline CDR1 SGHTA, CDR2 FQGNSA. As DNA, the CDR3 is TGTGCCAGCAGCTGGGGACAGGGAAACGAAAAACTGTTTTCT. The encoded protein is CASSWGQGNEKLFS.